Each of the 21 T cell receptor beta chains below was sequenced from the same sample in a study of T cells after yellow fever vaccination. Via MiXCR, TCRdb re-called the 5' RACE reads, giving one row per CDR3 protein. This table holds about 73,000 distinct CDR3 sequences, approximately 7.5% found once. The source was CD8+ T cells sorted from PBMCs, collected on the day of the yellow fever booster vaccination. The receptors originated from a man aged 30 to 45 who received the YFV17D yellow fever vaccine.

This clonotype appeared a few times. This rearrangement joins TRBV28 to TRBJ1-2; D gene unclear. Between the trimmed V and J ends, which lost 10 bases and 5 bases, there was a span of 11 bases. The CDR3 has 11 residues. Germline V gives CDR1 MDHEN, CDR2 SYDVKM. This CDR3 reads CATAGAYGYTF. For the CDR3, the DNA is TGTGCCACTGCAGGTGCTTATGGCTACACCTTC.

Within the sample, this clonotype is medium-sized. CDR3 region: CASSLNTHEQFF. The CDR3 DNA sequence: TGTGCCAGCAGCCTGAACACCCATGAGCAGTTCTTC. V is TRBV6-2 or TRBV6-3 and J is TRBJ2-1; D uncertain. Per germline, CDR1 MNHEY and CDR2 SVGEGT. V lost 6 bases, J lost 8 bases, and 11 bases lay in between. The CDR3 loop spans 12 amino acids.

This clonotype was counted many times. The chain recombines TRBV7-8 with TRBJ2-7; D not certain. The CDR3 extends over 11 amino acids. The ends were cut back, 1 base at V and 4 bases at J, with 2 bases in the middle. Germline V gene lookup returns CDR1 SGHVS and CDR2 FQNEAQ. The CDR3, as DNA: TGTGCCAGCAGCTTAGTATACGAGCAGTACTTC. Translation gives CASSLVYEQYF.

V usage is TRBV19 and J usage is TRBJ2-1; 11 positions match TRBD2. The CDR3 sequence is 14 residues long. With V trimmed by 7 bases and J by 4 bases, 3 bases remained unmatched. CDR1 and CDR2 (germline): LNHDA, SQIVND (reference sequence). The CDR3 loop is CASTGTSGYNEQFF. The CDR3 bases are TGTGCCAGTACCGGGACTAGCGGATACAATGAGCAGTTCTTC.

This clonotype was recorded at least ten times. The chain uses TRBV10-2 and TRBJ2-7, with 9 bases matching TRBD2. The CDR3 sequence is 14 residues long. CDR1 is WSHSY and CDR2 is SAAADI in the germline V gene. The trim removed 4 bases at V and 5 bases at J, leaving 6 bases unmatched. The CDR3 here is CASSVAGVRNEQYF. The CDR3 bases are TGCGCCAGCAGTGTAGCGGGAGTAAGGAACGAGCAGTACTTC.

This clonotype appeared a few times. CDR3 sequence (DNA): TGTGCCAGCGCACCCTCAGGGACCGGGGAGCTGTTTTTT. Translated: CASAPSGTGELFF. The genes are TRBV19 and TRBJ2-2; D possibly corresponds to TRBD1 (5 bases). CDR1 is LNHDA, CDR2 SQIVND, per germline (reference sequence). Trimming removed 9 bases from V and 5 bases from J, with 13 bases in between. This CDR3 has 13 amino acids.

This clonotype has a handful of counts. The rearrangement uses TRBV23-1 and TRBJ2-7; tentative D call: TRBD1 (5 bases). TRBV23-1 is an ORF, with its function uncertain. V was clipped by 6 bases and J by 6 bases, with 27 bases between them. The CDR3 spans 17 residues. The CDR3 loop is CASSPDSFSLLLIEQYF. The CDR3 coding sequence is TGCGCCAGCAGCCCCGACAGTTTTAGTCTTCTCCTAATCGAGCAGTACTTC.

This clonotype was seen many times. J is TRBJ2-2 and V is TRBV6-5; TRBD1 might be the D (5 bases). Germline V lookup: CDR1 MNHEY, CDR2 SVGAGI. The CDR3 has 16 residues. Trimming stripped 0 bases from V and 6 bases from J, with 14 bases between. In DNA, the CDR3 is TGTGCCAGCAGTTACTCCCCTCTTGCCAGGGCCGGGGAGCTGTTTTTT. This encodes CASSYSPLARAGELFF.

This clonotype was recorded a few times. This chain links TRBV12-3 or TRBV12-4 with TRBJ2-1; D may be TRBD1 or TRBD2 (5 bases each). V was trimmed by 8 bases and J by 9 bases, leaving 23 bases between them. The CDR3 consists of 15 residues. CDR3 residues: CASLHQPGPKSEQFF. The CDR3 nucleotides are TGTGCCAGCCTCCACCAACCGGGACCAAAGAGTGAGCAGTTCTTC.

This clonotype was seen more than once but under ten times. For the CDR3, the DNA is TGTGCCAGCAGCGCGGACGGGAACACTGAAGCTTTCTTT. Translating it yields CASSADGNTEAFF. V usage is TRBV5-5 and J usage is TRBJ1-1; D unresolved. The CDR3 totals 13 residues. Germline lookup yields CDR1 SGHKS and CDR2 YYEKEE (reference sequence). Trimming removed 4 bases from V and 1 base from J, with 8 bases in between.

This sequence joins TRBV12-3 or TRBV12-4 and TRBJ1-1, with a tentative D call TRBD1 (6 bases). The CDR3 runs 13 residues. Trimming cost V 3 bases and J 7 bases, with 12 bases left between them. In nucleotides, the CDR3 is TGTGCCAGCAGTTTCTCAGGGGCCAGTGAAGCTTTCTTT. The encoded protein is CASSFSGASEAFF.

This clonotype was recorded a few times. V gene TRBV3-1 combines with J gene TRBJ2-1; maybe TRBD2 (5 bases). Germline V gene data show CDR1 as LGHDT and CDR2 as YNNKEL (reference sequence). CDR3 length equals 18 residues. Trimming pared 0 bases from V and 0 bases from J, leaving 15 bases between. CDR3 region: CASSQENQRPSSYNEQFF. The CDR3 bases are TGTGCCAGCAGCCAAGAAAATCAGCGGCCGAGCTCCTACAATGAGCAGTTCTTC.

This clonotype was seen only a few times. The V gene is TRBV18, the J gene TRBJ2-7; TRBD1 agrees at 7 bases. The CDR3 runs 15 residues. Germline CDR1 reads KGHSH; CDR2 reads LQKENI. The junction had 7 bases not matched to a gene; V was cut back by 3 bases and J by 2 bases. CDR3 nucleotide sequence: TGTGCCAGCTCACCGAGCCAGGGGGAGACCTACGAGCAGTACTTC. As protein: CASSPSQGETYEQYF.

This clonotype was recorded a few times. This chain links TRBV3-1 with TRBJ2-7; 8 positions match TRBD2. After removal of 4 bases from V and 2 bases from J, the junction contained 4 bases not matched to a gene. The CDR3 is 14 amino acids. CDR1 is LGHDT, CDR2 YNNKEL, per germline (reference sequence). CDR3 protein: CASSPLGLAYEQYF. In DNA form, the CDR3 reads TGTGCCAGCAGCCCGTTGGGACTAGCCTACGAGCAGTACTTC.

The chain carries TRBV9 and TRBJ2-1, with 9 bases that match TRBD2. Looked up from germline, CDR1 is SGDLS and CDR2 is YYNGEE. J was trimmed by 8 bases and V by 3 bases; bases with no gene match: 9. The CDR3 has 15 amino acids. The CDR3 region is CASSGSGSASHEQFF. Written as DNA, the CDR3 is TGTGCCAGCAGCGGTAGCGGGAGCGCTTCGCATGAGCAGTTCTTC.

The sample holds many counts of this clonotype. This rearrangement joins TRBV7-3 to TRBJ2-3, with D hard to call. Germline CDR1 reads SGHTA; CDR2 reads FQGTGA. The V gene lost 4 bases and the J gene lost 5 bases, with 10 bases spanning the gap. The length of the CDR3 is 13 residues. CDR3 sequence (DNA): TGTGCCAGCAGCTCCCTACTGGGAGATACGCAGTATTTT. This translates into CASSSLLGDTQYF.

The chain couples TRBV7-9 to TRBJ1-1; TRBD1 aligns across 8 bases. V shed 5 bases and J 7 bases; nucleotides not matched to a gene: 6. The CDR3 has 13 residues. CDR1 and CDR2 from the germline V gene are SEHNR and FQNEAQ (reference sequence). This CDR3 reads CASSQGAVGEAFF. CDR3 nucleotide sequence: TGTGCCAGCAGCCAGGGGGCAGTTGGTGAAGCTTTCTTT.

This clonotype was recorded at least ten times. This chain uses TRBV11-3 with TRBJ2-3; 10 bases are shared with TRBD2. With 5 bases clipped from V and 2 bases from J, the junction kept 7 bases outside the gene matches. The CDR3 has 16 residues. Germline V gene lookup returns CDR1 SGHNT and CDR2 YENEEA. This chain's CDR3 is CASSRKSGRATDTQYF. The CDR3 DNA sequence: TGTGCCAGCAGCCGTAAAAGCGGGAGGGCCACAGATACGCAGTATTTT.

The chain is built from TRBV19 and TRBJ1-2; D is ambiguous. The germline V and J ends were trimmed by 0 bases and 4 bases, with 9 bases remaining between them. This CDR3 comprises 14 residues. Germline V lookup: CDR1 LNHDA, CDR2 SQIVND (reference sequence). The CDR3 nucleotides read TGTGCCAGTAGTATAGATGTCATGGCCTATGGCTACACCTTC. This encodes CASSIDVMAYGYTF.

This clonotype was found a few times. The chain couples TRBV27 to TRBJ2-7; D possibly corresponds to TRBD1 (5 bases). The V gene's germline CDR1 is MNHEY and CDR2 SMNVEV (reference sequence). The CDR3 is 15 amino acids. V lost 0 bases, J lost 5 bases, and 14 bases lay in between. This CDR3 is CASSLSGHPMDEQYF. CDR3 nucleotides: TGTGCCAGCAGTTTATCAGGACACCCTATGGACGAGCAGTACTTC.

The rearrangement joins TRBV5-5 to TRBJ2-6, with D possibly called TRBD1 or TRBD2 (5 bases each). Looked up from germline, CDR1 is SGHKS and CDR2 is YYEKEE (reference sequence). The CDR3 length is 17 residues. V dropped 9 bases and J dropped 0 bases, with 19 bases sitting between them. The CDR3 nucleotides read TGTGCCATCAGACCCGGGACGGTCAGCTCTGGGGCCAACGTCCTGACTTTC. It encodes CAIRPGTVSSGANVLTF.